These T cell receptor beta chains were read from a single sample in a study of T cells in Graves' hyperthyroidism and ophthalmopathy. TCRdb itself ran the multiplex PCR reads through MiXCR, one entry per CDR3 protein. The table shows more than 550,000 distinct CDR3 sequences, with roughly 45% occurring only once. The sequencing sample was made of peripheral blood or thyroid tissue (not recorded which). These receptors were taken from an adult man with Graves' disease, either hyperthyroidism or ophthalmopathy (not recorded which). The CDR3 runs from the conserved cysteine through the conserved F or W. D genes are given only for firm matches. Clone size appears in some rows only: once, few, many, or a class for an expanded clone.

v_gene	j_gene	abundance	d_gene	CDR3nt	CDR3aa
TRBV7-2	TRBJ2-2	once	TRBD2	TGTGCCAGCAGCCTCTTCGGAATAGCGGGTGGGCCTGCCGGGGAGCTGTTTTTT	CASSLFGIAGGPAGELFF
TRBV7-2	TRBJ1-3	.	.	TGTGCCAGCAGCTTAGCTGGGAGTGTAGACACCATATATTTT	CASSLAGSVDTIYF
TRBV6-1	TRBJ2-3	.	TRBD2	TGTGCCAGCAGTGACAGCGGGAGGGTAATCGCAGATACGCAGTATTTT	CASSDSGRVIADTQYF
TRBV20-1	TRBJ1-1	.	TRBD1	TGCAGTGCTAGCCCACAGGGGGCGAAAGGGAACACTGAAGCTTTCTTT	CSASPQGAKGNTEAFF
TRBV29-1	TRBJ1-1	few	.	TGCAGCGGACAGGAGGTTAATGAAGCTTTCTTT	CSGQEVNEAFF
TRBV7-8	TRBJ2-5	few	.	TGTGCCAGCAGCTCCACGTTAGAGACCCAGTACTTC	CASSSTLETQYF
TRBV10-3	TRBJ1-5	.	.	TGTGCCATCAGTGCTAGAGGGGTAGGGGCGGCGAATAGCAATCAGCCCCAGCATTTT	CAISARGVGAANSNQPQHF
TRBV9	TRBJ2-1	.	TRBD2	TGTGCCAGCAGCGTAGCTGGCGGGGGGGAGTACAATGAGCAGTTCTTC	CASSVAGGGEYNEQFF
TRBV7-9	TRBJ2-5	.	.	TGTGCCAGCAGCCAAATACAGGGAGAGACCCAGTACTTC	CASSQIQGETQYF
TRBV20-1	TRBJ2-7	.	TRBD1	TGCAGTGCCCCGGGACAGGGACCCAACGAGCAGTACTTC	CSAPGQGPNEQYF
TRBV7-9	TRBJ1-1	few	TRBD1	TGTGCCAGCAGCCCAAGGACAGGGCCGAACACTGAAGCTTTCTTT	CASSPRTGPNTEAFF
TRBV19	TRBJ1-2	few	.	TGTGCCAGTAGTATCGGCTCTGGGACCTATGGCTACACCTTC	CASSIGSGTYGYTF
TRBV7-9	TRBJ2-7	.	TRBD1	TGTGCCACCAGTGACGGGACAGGCGAGAAGCAGTACTTC	CATSDGTGEKQYF
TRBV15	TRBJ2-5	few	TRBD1	TGTGCCACCGGACAGGGGACGGGAGAGACCCAGTACTTC	CATGQGTGETQYF
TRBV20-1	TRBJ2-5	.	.	TGCAGTGCGCACGACTACGACTTGGAGACCCAGTACTTC	CSAHDYDLETQYF
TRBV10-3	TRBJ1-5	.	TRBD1	TGTGCCATCAGCGACCTGACAGGGACTGATCAGCCCCAGCATTTT	CAISDLTGTDQPQHF
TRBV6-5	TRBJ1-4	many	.	TGTGCCAGCAGTTACGATCGCACAAGTAATGAAAAACTGTTTTTT	CASSYDRTSNEKLFF
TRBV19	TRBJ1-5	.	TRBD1	TGTGCCAGTAGTATAGGTGGGACAGGGGGGTCTCAGCCCCAGCATTTT	CASSIGGTGGSQPQHF
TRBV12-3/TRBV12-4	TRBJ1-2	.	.	TGTGCCAGCTGGACGAGATCGCGGGCCACACTCAACTATGGCTACACCTTC	CASWTRSRATLNYGYTF
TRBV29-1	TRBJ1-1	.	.	TGCAGCCAAGATGTCCAGAGGTTCACTGAAGCTTTCTTT	CSQDVQRFTEAFF
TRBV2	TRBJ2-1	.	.	TGTGCCAGCAGTGAATGTAGGACGGACAATGAGCAGTTCTTC	CASSECRTDNEQFF
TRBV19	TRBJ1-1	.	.	TGTGCCAGTAGAATGGGGCAGGGGAACACTGAAGCTTTCTTT	CASRMGQGNTEAFF
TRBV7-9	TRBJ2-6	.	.	TGTGCCAGCAGCTTCTGGTCCGGGGCCAACGTCCTGACTTTC	CASSFWSGANVLTF
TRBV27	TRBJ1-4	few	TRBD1	TGTGCCAGCAGACCCACAGGGGCAACTAATGAAAAACTGTTTTTT	CASRPTGATNEKLFF
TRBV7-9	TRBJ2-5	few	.	TGTGCCAGCAGCCCCCAAGAGGGTATACAAGAGACCCAGTACTTC	CASSPQEGIQETQYF
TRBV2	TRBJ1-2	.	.	TGTGCCAGCTTGGCAGCCATAGATGGCTACACCTTC	CASLAAIDGYTF
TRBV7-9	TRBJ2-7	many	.	TGTGCCAGCTCAGGGACATTAAGGGACGAGCAGTACTTC	CASSGTLRDEQYF
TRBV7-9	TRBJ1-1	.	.	TGCGCCAGCAGCTTGGACGGGTCCAGGAACACTGAAGCTTTCTTT	CASSLDGSRNTEAFF
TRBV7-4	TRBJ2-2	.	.	TGTGCCAGCAGCTTACATGGCCTCTGGCAATTATCCAACACCGGGGAGCTGTTTTTT	CASSLHGLWQLSNTGELFF
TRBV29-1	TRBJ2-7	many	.	TGCAGCGTTGAAGATCGGCTAGCTGAGCCCTACGAGCAGTACTTC	CSVEDRLAEPYEQYF
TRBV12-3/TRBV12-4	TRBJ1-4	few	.	TGTGCCAGCAGTTTGGTGGGGGTTAATGAAAAACTGTTTTTT	CASSLVGVNEKLFF
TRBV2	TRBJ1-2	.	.	TGTGCCAGCAGCGGGGGAGTAGGGCGTGGGGCTAACTATGGCTACACCTTC	CASSGGVGRGANYGYTF
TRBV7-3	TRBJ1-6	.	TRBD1	TGTGCCAGCAGTTTCTACAGAGGGGGCGGCGGGTCACCCCTCCACTTT	CASSFYRGGGGSPLHF
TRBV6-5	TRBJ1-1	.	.	TGTGCCAGCAGTGACTGGAACACTGAAGCTTTCTTT	CASSDWNTEAFF
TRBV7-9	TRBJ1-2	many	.	TGTGCCAGCAGCTTAGTGGTAGGGGATGGCTACACCTTC	CASSLVVGDGYTF
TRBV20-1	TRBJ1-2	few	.	TGCAGTGCTAGGGGATTCAAGGGGCCCCTATCTAACTATGGCTACACCTTC	CSARGFKGPLSNYGYTF
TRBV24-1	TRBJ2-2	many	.	TGTGCCACCAGTGCGGTCGACGGGGAGCTGTTTTTT	CATSAVDGELFF
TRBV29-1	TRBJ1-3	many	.	TGCAGCATCCTCTCAGGAAACACCATATATTTT	CSILSGNTIYF
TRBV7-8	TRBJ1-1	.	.	TGTGCCAGCAGCTCCCGGCCCGGGGGGACTGAAGCTTTCTTT	CASSSRPGGTEAFF
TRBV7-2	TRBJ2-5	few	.	TGTGCCAGCAGCTTAGTGGCCCAGTACTTC	CASSLVAQYF
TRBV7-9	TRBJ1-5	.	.	TGTGCCAGCAGCCTGGGGATACAGCATAGCAATCAGCCCCAGCATTTT	CASSLGIQHSNQPQHF
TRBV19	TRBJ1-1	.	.	TGTGCCAGTAGTATTGCAGCCCCAACCATGAACACTGAAGCTTTCTTT	CASSIAAPTMNTEAFF
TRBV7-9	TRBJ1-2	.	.	TGTGCCAGCAGCGTTGATTCGGGACCGGGCTACACCTTC	CASSVDSGPGYTF
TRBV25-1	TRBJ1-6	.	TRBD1	TGTGCCAGCAGTGGACAGGGAAGGAATTCACCCCTCCACTTT	CASSGQGRNSPLHF
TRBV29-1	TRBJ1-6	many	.	TGCAGCGCCGGGGCACAGGCTAATTCACCCCTCCACTTT	CSAGAQANSPLHF
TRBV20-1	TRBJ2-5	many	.	TGCAGTGCTAGGCCCAGACTGGGGGAGACCCAGTACTTC	CSARPRLGETQYF
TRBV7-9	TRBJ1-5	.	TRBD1	TGTGCCAGCACCCCAGGGGGAACTAGCAATCAGCCCCAGCATTTT	CASTPGGTSNQPQHF
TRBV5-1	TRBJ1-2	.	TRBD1	TGCGCCAGCGTTGAGGGTGGGACAGGCCTTAACTATGGCTACACCTTC	CASVEGGTGLNYGYTF
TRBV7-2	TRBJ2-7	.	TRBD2	TGTGCCAGCAGCTTAGTGGGAGGACTAGCGGGGGGATACCTATACGAGCAGTACTTC	CASSLVGGLAGGYLYEQYF
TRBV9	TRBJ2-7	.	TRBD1	TGTGCCAGCAGCGTTGGGGGACAGGGCTACGAGCAGTACTTC	CASSVGGQGYEQYF
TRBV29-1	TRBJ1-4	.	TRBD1	TGCAGCGTTGCGAGGGACAGCTCAACTAATGAAAAACTGTTTTTT	CSVARDSSTNEKLFF
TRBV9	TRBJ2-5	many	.	TGTGCCAGCAGCGTATTACCCCAAGAGACCCAGTACTTC	CASSVLPQETQYF
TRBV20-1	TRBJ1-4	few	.	TGCAGTGCTAGCGACCCGGCCAATGAAAAACTGTTTTTT	CSASDPANEKLFF
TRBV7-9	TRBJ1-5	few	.	TGTGCCAGCAGCGCGGGGGGACATCCGAATCAGCCCCAGCATTTT	CASSAGGHPNQPQHF
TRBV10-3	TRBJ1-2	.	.	TGTGCCAGCAGTTACGGGGCCGGATCTAACTATGGCTACACCTTC	CASSYGAGSNYGYTF